This TCR beta chain comes out of a study of post-analysis software for immune sequencing data. Study overall: Included courses were relapsing-remitting and secondary progressive multiple sclerosis; progressive-relapsing multiple sclerosis was also included. The study's findings and limits: Diversity measured as normalized Chao1 was significantly lower in multiple sclerosis patients than in controls. Patients carried several TRBV segments more frequently than controls did, and TRBV5-6, TRBV5-1 and TRBV20-1 were among them. Samples made in the same batch grouped tightly together by F measure.

The CDR3 contains 12 residues. V lost 4 bases, J lost 6 bases, and 1 base stayed unmatched. Germline lookup yields CDR1 LGHNT and CDR2 FRNRAP. This clonotype showed up just a few times. Antigen unknown. The library was made from cDNA and included unique molecular identifiers. It was from roughly 1 to 10 million T cells that about half a million cDNA molecules came. From the PCR reads, TCRdb called clonotypes with MiXCR, one entry per CDR3 protein. The sample shows a few hundred thousand distinct CDR3 sequences, less than 40% of them seen only once. This chain connects TRBV12-5 to TRBJ1-1, with 8 bases that match TRBD1. This clonotype originated in a girl aged 10 to 17 with multiple sclerosis. The sequenced sample was blood. CDR3 residues: CASGWTGSEAFF. The CDR3 nucleotides are TGTGCTAGTGGTTGGACAGGGTCTGAAGCTTTCTTT.